This entry concerns a single TCR beta chain. Its antigen is undetermined. Repertoires were generated with immunoSEQ multiplex PCR, while TCRdb's copy carries only in-frame clones and drops some. The sample contains tens of thousands of clones, about 90% of which appear only once. The V gene's germline CDR1 is SGHNT and CDR2 YYREEE (reference sequence). The CDR3 loop spans 13 amino acids. After removal of 4 bases from V and 7 bases from J, the junction contained 1 base not matched to a gene. This entry is derived from a study of T cells after posttransplantation cyclophosphamide. Whole-study findings and limits: Skin or GI-infiltrating T cells shared few TRB sequences with blood.

Peripheral blood was collected from the related graft donor on the marrow donation day. This chain uses TRBV5-4 with TRBJ2-1, with 11 bases that match TRBD1. The clonotype was recovered from a woman between 50 and 59 years old in good health and a related stem cell transplant donor. Input material: PBMCs. The CDR3 loop reads CASSGDRGNEQFF. The CDR3 nucleotides read TGTGCCAGCAGCGGGGACAGGGGGAATGAGCAGTTCTTC.